These 27 T cell receptor beta chains were all obtained from the same sample, sequenced in a study of metastatic and nonmetastatic thyroid tumors (dated by TCRdb to 2019 to 2021). No patient had received any treatment before thyroid surgery. To prepare the library, PCR was applied. The instrument given in TCRdb is Illumina HiSeq 4000. Using fastp trimming at Q25 and MiXCR clonotype assembly, TCRdb reanalyzed the public sequencing data and kept in-frame beta chains. The sample table shows about 39,000 clones, and roughly 12% are seen once. The ten largest make up roughly 9% of the sample. Sequencing was done on a sample of blood. The receptor set was obtained from a male donor with papillary thyroid cancer or a benign thyroid nodule (not recorded which). Some clones in this sample may be carry-over from other donors' samples.

This clone was seen more than once but under ten times. This may be a read error: a much more frequent sequence differs by one nucleotide. V usage is TRBV28 and J usage is TRBJ2-3; the D gene could be TRBD1 or TRBD2 (5 bases each). This CDR3 has 16 residues. CDR1 and CDR2 from the germline V gene are MDHEN and SYDVKM. The ends were cut back, 7 bases at V and 2 bases at J, with 19 bases in the middle. In DNA form, the CDR3 reads TGTGCCAGCATCCAGGGTGAGGGAAGCTTCACAGATACGCAGTATTTT. Translated: CASIQGEGSFTDTQYF.

Only a few counts were recorded for this clone. A read error may be the cause here, since a much bigger clone is one base away. V gene TRBV6-1 combines with J gene TRBJ2-5; 11 bases are a match to TRBD2. Germline V gene lookup returns CDR1 MNHNS and CDR2 SASEGT. With 5 bases clipped from V and 3 bases from J, the junction kept 11 bases outside the gene matches. There are 17 residues in the CDR3. CDR3 sequence (DNA): TGTGCCAGCAGTCAAACATTGGGACTAGCGGTCGAAGAGACCCAGTACTTC. Its translation: CASSQTLGLAVEETQYF.

This clone has ten or more counts. This chain joins TRBV3-1 and TRBJ1-4; D is perhaps TRBD1 (5 bases). The CDR3 has 15 residues. Germline V CDR1 and CDR2: LGHDT, YNNKEL (reference sequence). V was clipped by 5 bases and J by 8 bases, with 18 bases between them. The CDR3 DNA reads TGTGCCAGCAGCTTTCGGACACCTGGAGGAGAAAAACTGTTTTTT. Its protein is CASSFRTPGGEKLFF.

Remarks on this clone: Relative to the germline gene, one junction end is altered; a read error may explain this. The genes are TRBV7-3 and TRBJ1-2; 7 nucleotides align to TRBD1. CDR3 length equals 14 residues. Germline V gene data show CDR1 as SGHTA and CDR2 as FQGTGA. The CDR3 DNA reads TGTGCTAGCAGCTTACAGCGACAGGGTGGCGTCTACACCTTC. This translates into CASSLQRQGGVYTF.

This clone was counted many times. This chain uses TRBV19 with TRBJ1-1, with no clear D. Germline CDR1 LNHDA, CDR2 SQIVND (reference sequence). Trimming left V 5 bases short and J 5 bases short, with 12 bases between. This CDR3 is 13 amino acids long. The DNA of the CDR3 is TGTGCCAGTAGTCCCAACCTTGGAACTGAAGCTTTCTTT. It specifies CASSPNLGTEAFF.

With respect to this clone: A much larger clone is a single base away; this may be a read error. The rearrangement uses TRBV20-1 and TRBJ2-5; 16 bases map to TRBD2. The V and J ends lost 4 bases and 1 base, in that order; junction bases with no gene match: 12. This CDR3 is 19 amino acids long. Germline CDR1 and CDR2: DFQATT and SNEGSKA (reference sequence). The CDR3 DNA follows: TGCAGTGCTAAATATTTTGGGACTAGCGGGAGGGGGACCCAAGAGACCCAGTACTTC. Its translation: CSAKYFGTSGRGTQETQYF.

The gene calls are TRBV18 and TRBJ1-2, with 9 bases lining up with TRBD1. Germline V gene data show CDR1 as KGHSH and CDR2 as LQKENI. The length of the CDR3 is 15 residues. The V gene end was trimmed by 3 bases and the J gene end by 9 bases; junction bases not matched to a gene: 11. The CDR3 region is CASSPSSGQGSRYTF. CDR3 DNA: TGTGCCAGCTCACCGTCGTCCGGACAGGGGAGTCGCTACACCTTC.

The rearrangement uses TRBV4-1 and TRBJ1-1; 10 positions match TRBD1. This CDR3 comprises 16 residues. CDR1 is MGHRA and CDR2 is YSYEKL in the germline V gene. Trimming cost V 1 base and J 3 bases; bases outside gene matches: 5. CDR3 sequence (DNA): TGCGCCAGCAGCCAAGGGACAGGGGGACGGTACACTGAAGCTTTCTTT. Translation gives CASSQGTGGRYTEAFF.

The table lists this clone with many counts. The genes are TRBV30 and TRBJ1-2; 9 bases are a match to TRBD1. Germline CDR1 is GTSNPN and CDR2 is SVGIG (reference sequence). The CDR3 runs 13 residues. After removal of 3 bases from V and 7 bases from J, the junction contained 6 bases not matched to a gene. CDR3 coding DNA: TGTGCCTGGAGCCCCGGGACAGGGTCTGGCTACACCTTC. Protein product: CAWSPGTGSGYTF.

V and J are TRBV24-1 and TRBJ2-5, with 8 positions matching TRBD2. With 3 bases clipped from V and 1 base from J, the junction kept 9 bases outside the gene matches. Germline CDR1 is KGHDR and CDR2 is SFDVKD. CDR3 length: 17 amino acids. CDR3 amino acids: CATSDQGLGGPQETQYF. The CDR3 region has the DNA TGTGCCACCAGTGATCAGGGACTAGGGGGTCCCCAAGAGACCCAGTACTTC.

The gene calls are TRBV4-3 and TRBJ2-3, with D unclear. This CDR3 region has 15 residues. V shed 1 base and J shed 5 bases, with 13 bases lying between them. Germline V lookup: CDR1 LGHNA, CDR2 YSLEER. The CDR3 protein is CASSQVGFGVDTQYF. DNA of the CDR3: TGCGCCAGCAGCCAAGTAGGATTTGGAGTAGATACGCAGTATTTT.

This clone is deemed medium-sized. CDR3 nucleotides: TGTGCCAGCAGTTTAGGGGACAGACAGTACGAGCAGTACTTC. Amino acid sequence: CASSLGDRQYEQYF. V usage is TRBV28 and J usage is TRBJ2-7, with 7 bases aligning to TRBD1. The length of the CDR3 is 14 residues. J was trimmed by 4 bases and V by 2 bases; bases with no gene match: 5. The germline V gene encodes CDR1 MDHEN and CDR2 SYDVKM.

This clone appeared many times. The V and J genes are TRBV25-1 and TRBJ2-3; maybe TRBD2 (5 bases). Germline CDR1 reads MGHDK; CDR2 reads SYGVNS. CDR3 length equals 16 residues. V was clipped by 0 bases and J by 0 bases, with 10 bases between them. The CDR3 DNA follows: TGTGCCAGCAGTGAATATGGGCGGGCTAGCACAGATACGCAGTATTTT. Amino acids: CASSEYGRASTDTQYF.

About this clone: This sample includes further DNA sequences coding for the same CDR3. The rearrangement joins TRBV11-3 to TRBJ2-5; perhaps TRBD1 as D (5 bases). This CDR3 is built from 15 residues. The V gene's germline CDR1 is SGHNT and CDR2 YENEEA. The ends were cut back, 1 base at V and 4 bases at J, with 13 bases in the middle. Here the CDR3 reads CASSLGSTGLETQYF. For the CDR3, the DNA is TGTGCCAGCAGCTTAGGTTCTACAGGATTAGAGACCCAGTACTTC.

Many counts were recorded for this clone. The chain uses TRBV19 and TRBJ1-1, with 7 bases aligning to TRBD1. The CDR3 has 14 residues. Trimming at V came to 6 bases and at J to 4 bases, leaving 8 bases not matched to a gene. CDR1 and CDR2 (germline): LNHDA, SQIVND (reference sequence). CDR3 sequence reads: CASSLVGTVTEAFF. Here the CDR3 DNA reads TGTGCCAGTAGCCTTGTCGGGACAGTCACTGAAGCTTTCTTT. Full variable domain (outside the CDR3, taken from reference TRBV19 and TRBJ1-1): DGGITQSPKYLFRKEGQNVTLSCEQNLNHDAMYWYRQDPGQGLRLIYYSQIVNDFQKGDIAEGYSVSREKKESFPLTVTSAQKNPTAFYLCASSLVGTVTEAFFGQGTRLTVV.

The J gene is TRBJ2-7, the V gene TRBV20-1, with 11 nucleotides matching TRBD2. This CDR3 comprises 14 residues. Germline values: CDR1 DFQATT, CDR2 SNEGSKA (reference sequence). Losses at the gene ends were 5 bases for V and 7 bases for J; bases not matched to a gene: 10. DNA for the CDR3: TGCAGTGCTCCCCTAGCGGGAGGCTGGGGAGAGCAGTACTTC. This encodes CSAPLAGGWGEQYF.

This clone occurred a few times. The chain carries TRBV28 and TRBJ1-1; perhaps TRBD1 as D (5 bases). The CDR3 loop spans 16 amino acids. CDR1 is MDHEN, CDR2 SYDVKM, per germline. V dropped 3 bases and J dropped 2 bases, with 16 bases sitting between them. In DNA, the CDR3 is TGTGCCAGCAGTTTGTCCCGGGGGAGTGGAAACACTGAAGCTTTCTTT. Translating gives CASSLSRGSGNTEAFF.

This clone was seen more than once but under ten times. A much larger clone differs by one base, so this may be a read error. This chain links TRBV7-2 with TRBJ1-1; no clear D. This CDR3 contains 12 residues. The ends were cut back, 3 bases at V and 11 bases at J, with 13 bases in the middle. Germline CDR1 and CDR2: SGHTA and FQGNSA. CDR3 sequence: CASSFLKVSAFF. The DNA for the CDR3 is TGTGCCAGCAGCTTTCTGAAGGTTTCGGCTTTCTTT.

Ten or more counts support this clone. The rearrangement uses TRBV7-2 and TRBJ2-3; TRBD2 matches 10 bases. With 1 base clipped from V and 3 bases from J, the junction kept 4 bases outside the gene matches. CDR3 size: 16 residues. Germline CDR1 and CDR2: SGHTA and FQGNSA. The CDR3 DNA reads TGTGCCAGCAGCTTAGGGCTAGCGGGAGCAACAGATACGCAGTATTTT. Translation gives CASSLGLAGATDTQYF.

Concerning this clone itself: A read error may produce the germline difference seen at one junction end. V is TRBV6-1 and J is TRBJ1-6, with D possibly matching TRBD1 (5 bases). Germline loops: CDR1 MNHNS, CDR2 SASEGT. The CDR3 has 17 residues. CDR3 sequence reads: CASSEGRGAYYNSPLHF. The CDR3 DNA reads TGTGCCAGCAGCGAAGGAAGGGGTGCTTATTATAATTCACCCCTCCACTTT.

The rearrangement joins TRBV20-1 to TRBJ2-7; 7 nucleotides line up with TRBD2. V lost 5 bases to trimming and J lost 3 bases; unmatched junction nucleotides: 1. Per the germline V gene, CDR1 is DFQATT and CDR2 is SNEGSKA (reference sequence). CDR3 length equals 11 residues. The DNA for the CDR3 is TGCAGTGCTGGGGGGGGCTACGAGCAGTACTTC. Its protein is CSAGGGYEQYF.

V usage is TRBV27 and J usage is TRBJ2-7; no clear D. V was pared by 6 bases and J by 2 bases, with 11 bases between. Germline CDR1 is MNHEY and CDR2 is SMNVEV (reference sequence). There are 13 residues in the CDR3. The CDR3: CASSFLSTYEQYF. As DNA, the CDR3 is TGTGCCAGCAGCTTCCTTTCAACCTACGAGCAGTACTTC.

V is TRBV20-1 and J is TRBJ1-1, with D perhaps TRBD1 (5 bases). Germline-derived CDR1 and CDR2 are DFQATT and SNEGSKA (reference sequence). Trimming removed 0 bases from V and 6 bases from J, with 14 bases in between. This CDR3 is 14 amino acids long. The CDR3 region has the DNA TGCAGTGCTAGAGATAGTCAGGGATTCGCTGAAGCTTTCTTT. Protein sequence: CSARDSQGFAEAFF.

This clone was found once. This CDR3 is CASSPRGGTRGEQYF. CDR3 in DNA: TGTGCCAGCAGCCCACGAGGGGGGACTAGAGGCGAGCAGTACTTC. The chain recombines TRBV7-9 with TRBJ2-7, with TRBD2 identical over 8 bases. Germline trimming cut 5 bases from V and 6 bases from J; bases unmatched to any gene: 12. The CDR3 contains 15 residues. Germline values: CDR1 SEHNR, CDR2 FQNEAQ (reference sequence).

This clone was counted many times. This may arise from a read error, as a much more abundant clone is one base away. Additional DNA sequences in this sample encode the identical CDR3. V and J are TRBV6-1 and TRBJ1-4, with D perhaps TRBD1 (5 bases). Germline CDR1 MNHNS, CDR2 SASEGT. CDR3 length equals 12 residues. CDR3 coding DNA: TGTGCCAGCAGCTCGGGGGGTGAAAAGCTGTTTTTT. Translated, it gives CASSSGGEKLFF.

J is TRBJ2-3 and V is TRBV5-6; no reliable D call. Germline CDR1 SGHDT, CDR2 YYEEEE. CDR3 length: 14 residues. With 3 bases removed from V and 2 bases from J, the gap between germline ends came to 10 bases. The CDR3 DNA sequence: TGTGCCAGCAGCTCCCCTCATGTCACAGATACGCAGTATTTT. Encoded protein: CASSSPHVTDTQYF.

This clone was found a few times. Possible read error: a much larger clone is one base away. The chain uses TRBV30 and TRBJ1-1; D not certain. Per germline, CDR1 GTSNPN and CDR2 SVGIG (reference sequence). The CDR3 loop spans 12 amino acids. Trimming took 5 bases from V and 8 from J, leaving 15 bases between them. The CDR3 region is CAWVWEEREAFF. CDR3 sequence (DNA): TGTGCCTGGGTTTGGGAAGAGCGGGAAGCTTTCTTT.